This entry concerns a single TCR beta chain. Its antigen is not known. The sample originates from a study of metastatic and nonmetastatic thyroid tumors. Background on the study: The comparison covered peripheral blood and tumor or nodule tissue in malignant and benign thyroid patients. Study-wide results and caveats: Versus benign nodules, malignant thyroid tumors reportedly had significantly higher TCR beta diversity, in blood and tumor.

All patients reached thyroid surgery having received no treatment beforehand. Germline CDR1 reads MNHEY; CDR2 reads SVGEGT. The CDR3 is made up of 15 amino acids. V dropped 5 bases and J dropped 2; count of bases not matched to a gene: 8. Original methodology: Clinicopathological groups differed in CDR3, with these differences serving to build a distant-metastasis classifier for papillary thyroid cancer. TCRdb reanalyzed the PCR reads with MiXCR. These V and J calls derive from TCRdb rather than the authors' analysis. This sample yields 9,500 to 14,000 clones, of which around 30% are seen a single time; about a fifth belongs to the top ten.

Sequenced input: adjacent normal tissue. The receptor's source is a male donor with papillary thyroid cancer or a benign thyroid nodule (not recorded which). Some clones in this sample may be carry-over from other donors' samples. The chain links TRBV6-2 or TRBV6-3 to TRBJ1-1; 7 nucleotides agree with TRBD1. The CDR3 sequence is CASSRDSYINTEAFF. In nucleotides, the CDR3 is TGTGCCAGCAGTCGGGACAGCTACATTAACACTGAAGCTTTCTTT.